One sample yielded the 26 T cell receptor beta chains listed below, sequenced in a study of blood T cells in healthy people across ages (dated by TCRdb to the mid-2010s). The receptor library was made with 5' RACE. Sequencing used an Illumina HiSeq 2500. The second PCR ran for roughly 7 to 11 cycles and used a J-beta primer mix along with a sample-barcoded 5' primer. TCRdb ran its own pipeline on the public reads, namely fastp trimming at Q25 and MiXCR clone calling, and kept in-frame beta chains. Identical CDR3 protein sequences are pooled into one entry, listed with their most common genes and DNA. The sample contains roughly 1.7 million distinct CDR3 sequences, about 35% of them found a single time. Jointly, the top ten make up approximately 10% of the sample. The sequenced sample consisted of blood. Every receptor here comes from a woman aged 25 to 45 in good health.

V gene TRBV7-2 combines with J gene TRBJ2-7; D is unresolved. The CDR3 length is 14 residues. Germline CDR1 reads SGHTA; CDR2 reads FQGNSA. Trimming removed 1 base from V and 2 bases from J, with 9 bases in between. Here the CDR3 DNA reads TGTGCCAGCAGCTTAGGGCCCCCAACCTACGAGCAGTACTTC. It yields the protein CASSLGPPTYEQYF.

Only a few counts were recorded for this clonotype. The CDR3 reads CASSSNTGGAGELFF. The CDR3 region has the DNA TGTGCCAGCAGTTCGAACACAGGGGGGGCCGGGGAGCTGTTTTTT. The chain recombines TRBV12-3 or TRBV12-4 with TRBJ2-2; a weak D match, TRBD1 (8 bases). Trimming cost V 4 bases and J 6 bases, with 15 bases left between them. The CDR3 runs 15 residues.

This clonotype was detected only a few times. The chain is built from TRBV18 and TRBJ2-6; D perhaps matches TRBD1 (6 bases). Per germline, CDR1 KGHSH and CDR2 LQKENI. This CDR3 contains 17 residues. Trimming took 2 bases from V and 2 from J, leaving 13 bases between them. The CDR3 sequence is CASSPGQGMAGANVLTF. Here the CDR3 DNA reads TGTGCCAGCTCACCAGGCCAGGGGATGGCTGGGGCCAACGTCCTGACTTTC. Full variable domain (remainder filled in from reference TRBV18 and TRBJ2-6): NAGVMQNPRHLVRRRGQEARLRCSPMKGHSHVYWYRQLPEEGLKFMVYLQKENIIDESGMPKERFSAEFPKEGPSILRIQQVVRGDSAAYFCASSPGQGMAGANVLTFGAGSRLTVL.

This clonotype was counted only a few times. It may be a read error: a sequence one base away is much more abundant. The V and J genes are TRBV9 and TRBJ2-1, with 9 bases identical to TRBD1. The ends lost 3 bases at V and 0 bases at J; junction bases unmatched: 1. Germline V CDR1 and CDR2: SGDLS, YYNGEE. The CDR3 has 15 residues. CDR3 sequence (DNA): TGTGCCAGCAGCGGACAGGGGGGCTCCTACAATGAGCAGTTCTTC. Translation: CASSGQGGSYNEQFF.

This sequence joins TRBV9 and TRBJ1-1, with TRBD1 matching 9 bases. V was clipped by 0 bases and J by 4 bases; unmatched bases: 4. Germline-derived CDR1 and CDR2 are SGDLS and YYNGEE. There are 15 residues in the CDR3. The chain's CDR3 is CASSVDDRGFTEAFF. Here the CDR3 DNA reads TGTGCCAGCAGCGTAGATGACAGGGGGTTCACTGAAGCTTTCTTT.

The J gene is TRBJ2-7, the V gene TRBV27; weak D call: TRBD2 (6 bases). The J call is in doubt because the DNA end fits TRBJ2-5 better. The CDR3 totals 15 residues. Germline loops: CDR1 MNHEY, CDR2 SMNVEV (reference sequence). The CDR3 DNA follows: TGTGCCAGCAGTTTGTTCGGGGGATGGCAAGAGACCCAGTACTTC. It yields the protein CASSLFGGWQETQYF.

This clonotype occurred many times. The gene calls are TRBV10-3 and TRBJ2-1; 8 nucleotides agree with TRBD2. The CDR3 consists of 17 residues. Germline V CDR1 and CDR2: ENHRY, SYGVKD. V gave up 8 bases and J gave up 6 bases; unmatched junction bases: 18. CDR3 nucleotide sequence: TGTGCCATCTCGGCGTCCTTGAGAGCGGGAGAGGGCAATGAGCAGTTCTTC. It yields the protein CAISASLRAGEGNEQFF.

The table lists this clonotype with a few counts. The chain recombines TRBV28 with TRBJ2-7, with D perhaps matching TRBD2 (6 bases). The V end lost 6 bases, the J end lost 3 bases, and 12 bases lay between the germline ends. Germline assignment: CDR1 MDHEN and CDR2 SYDVKM. This CDR3 spans 13 amino acids. As DNA, the CDR3 is TGTGCCAGCAGGCCGGGGACTCTCTACGAGCAGTACTTC. This codes for CASRPGTLYEQYF.

The rearrangement uses TRBV6-5 and TRBJ2-3; 9 bases align to TRBD1. The V segment lost 6 bases and the J segment 6 bases; nucleotides outside the gene matches: 10. The germline V gene encodes CDR1 MNHEY and CDR2 SVGAGI. There are 15 residues in the CDR3. The CDR3: CASSRGTGFADTQYF. The CDR3 DNA is TGTGCCAGCAGCCGGGGGACAGGGTTCGCCGATACGCAGTATTTT.

The chain employs TRBV5-1 and TRBJ2-1; TRBD1 is a possible D gene (5 bases). Trimming pared 0 bases from V and 3 bases from J, leaving 16 bases between. Germline-derived CDR1 and CDR2 are SGHRS and YFSETQ. The CDR3 spans 17 residues. This CDR3 is CASSLVSRLRDYNEQFF. The CDR3 bases are TGCGCCAGCAGCTTGGTTTCCCGCCTCAGGGACTACAATGAGCAGTTCTTC.

This chain uses TRBV27 with TRBJ2-5; no clear D gene. The J call is uncertain, as TRBJ2-7 better fits the DNA end. The CDR3 totals 13 residues. Germline-derived CDR1 and CDR2 are MNHEY and SMNVEV (reference sequence). CDR3 region: CASRLEGYDEQYF. The CDR3 DNA reads TGTGCCAGCAGGTTGGAAGGTTACGACGAGCAGTACTTC.

This clonotype was picked up a small number of times. The chain couples TRBV12-3 or TRBV12-4 to TRBJ1-2, with TRBD1 identical over 10 bases. The CDR3 has 16 amino acids. V trimming: 4 bases; J trimming: 5 bases; junction bases outside the gene matches: 10. The CDR3 region has the DNA TGTGCCAGCAGTTCTCAACGTCCGGGACAGGGGTATGGCTACACCTTC. Translated, it gives CASSSQRPGQGYGYTF.

V is TRBV4-1 and J is TRBJ1-1; no clear D gene. CDR1 is MGHRA and CDR2 is YSYEKL in the germline V gene. V lost 0 bases and J lost 3, with 11 bases in between. The CDR3 has 15 residues. The CDR3 region is CASSQERASDTEAFF. CDR3 DNA sequence: TGCGCCAGCAGCCAAGAGAGGGCCTCAGACACTGAAGCTTTCTTT.

This clonotype has only a few counts. The CDR3 DNA is TGTGCCAGCAGCTCTAAGACTAGTAAAGACTACGAGCAGTACTTC. Translated, it gives CASSSKTSKDYEQYF. The J gene is TRBJ2-7, the V gene TRBV6-2 or TRBV6-3; D possibly corresponds to TRBD2 (6 bases). From germline, CDR1 is MNHEY and CDR2 SVGEGT. V was clipped by 6 bases and J by 3 bases, with 18 bases between them. The CDR3 loop spans 15 amino acids.

This clonotype showed up just a few times. The V and J genes are TRBV20-1 and TRBJ2-7; no reliable D call. This CDR3 has 12 amino acids. V shed 3 bases and J shed 4 bases, with 10 bases lying between them. Germline-derived CDR1 and CDR2 are DFQATT and SNEGSKA (reference sequence). The CDR3 DNA sequence: TGCAGTGCTAGTAACAGAAAATACGAGCAGTACTTC. Its translation: CSASNRKYEQYF.

Worth noting for this clonotype: Since a much larger clone is just one base distant, this may be a read error. The V and J genes are TRBV6-1 and TRBJ2-5; 8 nucleotides line up with TRBD2. Trimming took 6 bases from V and 1 from J; bases not matched to a gene: 4. From germline, CDR1 is MNHNS and CDR2 SASEGT. The CDR3 extends over 14 amino acids. CDR3 amino acids: CASSAAGAQETQYF. The CDR3 region has the DNA TGTGCCAGCAGCGCAGCGGGGGCCCAAGAGACCCAGTACTTC.

The V gene is TRBV6-5, the J gene TRBJ1-2; no firm D call. Trimming cost V 2 bases and J 4 bases, with 14 bases left between them. CDR3 size: 15 residues. Looked up from germline, CDR1 is MNHEY and CDR2 is SVGAGI. In DNA form, the CDR3 reads TGTGCCAGCAGTTACAGGGTATCGACAACCTATGGCTACACCTTC. It is translated as CASSYRVSTTYGYTF.

V usage is TRBV6-2 or TRBV6-3 and J usage is TRBJ2-7; 10 positions agree with TRBD1. Germline CDR1 MNHEY, CDR2 SVGEGT. The CDR3 consists of 13 residues. J gave up 5 bases and V 10 bases, and 8 bases lay outside the gene matches. The chain's CDR3 is CATSRQGANEQYF. The CDR3 coding sequence is TGTGCCACCAGCAGACAGGGGGCAAACGAGCAGTACTTC.

This chain joins TRBV2 and TRBJ2-4, with D perhaps TRBD1 or TRBD2 (5 bases each). Trimming shortened V by 6 bases and J by 5 bases, and 17 bases separated the two germline ends. Germline CDR1 reads SNHLY; CDR2 reads FYNNEI. This CDR3 is 15 amino acids long. CDR3 in amino acids: CASRGEIFGENIQYF. The CDR3 DNA follows: TGTGCCAGCAGGGGGGAAATATTTGGTGAAAACATTCAGTACTTC.

The gene calls are TRBV7-6 and TRBJ2-7, with 7 bases fitting TRBD1. The germline gives CDR1 SGHVS, CDR2 FNYEAQ. Germline trimming cut 5 bases from V and 5 bases from J; bases unmatched to any gene: 9. The CDR3 has 14 amino acids. This CDR3 is CASSTETGSHEQYF. The CDR3 DNA is TGTGCCAGCAGCACCGAGACAGGGTCCCACGAGCAGTACTTC.

The chain joins TRBV7-3 to TRBJ1-2; D gene uncertain. The germline V gene has CDR1 SGHTA and CDR2 FQGTGA. The CDR3 is made up of 15 amino acids. V lost 1 base and J lost 6, with 15 bases in between. This CDR3 is CASSLSAGERNGYTF. CDR3 coding DNA: TGTGCCAGCAGCTTAAGTGCCGGGGAAAGGAATGGCTACACCTTC.

V usage is TRBV5-1 and J usage is TRBJ2-7; maybe TRBD2 (6 bases). This CDR3 has 16 residues. Germline V gives CDR1 SGHRS, CDR2 YFSETQ. The germline V and J ends were trimmed by 4 bases and 7 bases, with 24 bases remaining between them. CDR3 protein: CASSPLVGRRAGEQYF. The CDR3 bases are TGCGCCAGCAGCCCGCTGGTAGGGCGACGTGCGGGGGAGCAGTACTTC.

The rearrangement uses TRBV29-1 and TRBJ1-2; D gene ambiguous. The germline V gene has CDR1 SQVTM and CDR2 ANQGSEA. This CDR3 comprises 14 residues. V was clipped by 5 bases and J by 0 bases, with 13 bases between them. CDR3 loop: CSVYEGRTNYGYTF. The CDR3 nucleotides read TGCAGCGTTTACGAAGGGCGGACTAACTATGGCTACACCTTC.

This clonotype was found a few times. The V gene is TRBV4-2, the J gene TRBJ1-2, with 7 nucleotides matching TRBD1. The germline V gene encodes CDR1 LGHNA and CDR2 YNFKEQ. The CDR3 contains 15 residues. After removal of 4 bases from V and 0 bases from J, the junction contained 5 bases not matched to a gene. CDR3 region: CASSPRQGANYGYTF. The CDR3 DNA follows: TGTGCCAGCAGCCCCCGACAGGGAGCTAACTATGGCTACACCTTC.

This clonotype was counted only a few times. The chain is built from TRBV6-2 or TRBV6-3 and TRBJ2-5, with 8 nucleotides matching TRBD2. This CDR3 contains 17 residues. J was trimmed by 4 bases and V by 0 bases; bases with no gene match: 10. Germline values: CDR1 MNHEY, CDR2 SVGEGT. DNA of the CDR3: TGTGCCAGCAGTTACTCGCACGGGAGGGCCTCCCCAGAGACCCAGTACTTC. Encoded protein: CASSYSHGRASPETQYF.

This clonotype was observed many times. This chain uses TRBV29-1 with TRBJ2-6, with a possible D match to TRBD1 (5 bases). This CDR3 region has 16 residues. Germline CDR1 SQVTM, CDR2 ANQGSEA. V lost 5 bases, J lost 4 bases, and 18 bases lay in between. This chain's CDR3 is CSVLDSSLAGANVLTF. For the CDR3, the DNA is TGCAGCGTTCTCGACAGCAGCCTGGCCGGGGCCAACGTCCTGACTTTC.